This T cell receptor beta chain was documented in a study of blood T cell repertoires in COVID-19. Study as a whole: Some COVID-19 samples were acute and others convalescent; all came from the United States, Italy and Spain. PBMCs, B-cell-depleted T cells, or T cells were the source of the cDNA or gDNA that made up the material.

Germline CDR1 and CDR2: SGDLS and YYNGEE. The ends were cut back, 4 bases at V and 0 bases at J, with 11 bases in the middle. This CDR3 has 15 residues. Source study methods: Scientists estimated how many nucleated cells there were by amplifying reference gene primers. Using immunoSEQ multiplex PCR, the repertoire was profiled, and TCRdb retains in-frame clones only, with some absent. From that table come the V and J calls and clone size; the DNA was used to work out D and trimming. The table records more than 60,000 clones, 82% of them present only once. In its sample, this clone was seen a few times.

V and J are TRBV9 and TRBJ1-3; D call uncertain. The TCR comes from an elderly woman with acute or convalescent COVID-19. Sample: peripheral blood. The CDR3 sequence is CASSLSGSSGNTIYF. The DNA of the CDR3 is TGTGCCAGCAGCCTTAGCGGAAGCTCTGGAAACACCATATATTTT.